This T cell receptor beta chain was retrieved from a study of shared clonotypes between healthy human individuals. The CDR3 is made up of 14 amino acids. The V and J ends lost 4 bases and 5 bases respectively, with 14 bases between them. CDR1 is SGHRS, CDR2 YFSETQ, per germline. This clone showed up many times. Method: immunoSEQ multiplex PCR; TCRdb's copy keeps in-frame clones and lacks some. The sample holds some 1 million clones, about three quarters seen once. V is TRBV5-1 and J is TRBJ2-3; D is unresolved. Sequencing used memory CD4+ T cells sorted from blood. Subset here: CD45RA-negative fraction. The receptor was isolated from a man younger than 35 in good health. The DNA for the CDR3 is TGCGCCAGCAGCCCTGGCTGGGGTGGAGATACGCAGTATTTT. Translated, it gives CASSPGWGGDTQYF.